This record concerns one T cell receptor beta chain sequence. Its antigen is not known. Assay used: immunoSEQ multiplex PCR; TCRdb lists only in-frame clones, some missing. The table records fewer than 20,000 clones, 97% of them present only once. Trimming took off 5 bases at V and 4 bases at J, with 10 bases between the two ends. In germline, CDR1 is GTSNPN, CDR2 SVGIG (reference sequence). This CDR3 is built from 12 residues. These data belong to a study of monozygotic twins with cystic fibrosis. The study, taken as a whole, reports: V usage most resembled the co-twin in 13 of 16 pairs. Monozygotic CF twins shared more identical nucleotide clonotypes than unrelated patients. Clonality was generally low (median approximately 0.0095), higher in the most severe patients.

The source material was blood. The TCR was taken from a woman in her twenties or thirties with cystic fibrosis. The chain links TRBV30 to TRBJ2-3, with unresolved D. CDR3 residues: CAWGSFADTQYF. In nucleotides, the CDR3 is TGTGCCTGGGGCTCCTTTGCAGATACGCAGTATTTT.